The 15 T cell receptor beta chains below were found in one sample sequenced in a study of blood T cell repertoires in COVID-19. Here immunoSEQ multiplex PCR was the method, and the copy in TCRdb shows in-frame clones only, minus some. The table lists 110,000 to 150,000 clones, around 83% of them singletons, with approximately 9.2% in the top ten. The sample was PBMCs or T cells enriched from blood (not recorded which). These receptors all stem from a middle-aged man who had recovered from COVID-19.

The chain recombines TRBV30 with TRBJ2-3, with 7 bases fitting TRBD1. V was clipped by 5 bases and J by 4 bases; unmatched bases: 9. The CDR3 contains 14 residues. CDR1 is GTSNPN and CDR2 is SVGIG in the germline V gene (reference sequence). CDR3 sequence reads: CAWARQGSADTQYF. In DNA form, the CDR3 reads TGTGCCTGGGCCCGACAGGGTTCGGCAGATACGCAGTATTTT.

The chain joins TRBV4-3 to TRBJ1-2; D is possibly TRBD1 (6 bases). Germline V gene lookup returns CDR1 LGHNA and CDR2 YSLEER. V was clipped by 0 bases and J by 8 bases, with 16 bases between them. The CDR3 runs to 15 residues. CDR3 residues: CASSQDIGTLGGYTF. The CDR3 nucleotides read TGCGCCAGCAGCCAAGATATCGGGACATTGGGCGGCTACACCTTC.

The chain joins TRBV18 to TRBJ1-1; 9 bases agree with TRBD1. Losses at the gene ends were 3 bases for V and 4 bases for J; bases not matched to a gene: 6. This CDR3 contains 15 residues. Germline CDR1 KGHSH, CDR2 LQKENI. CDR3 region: CASSPRTGESTEAFF. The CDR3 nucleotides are TGTGCCAGCTCACCCCGGACAGGGGAGAGCACTGAAGCTTTCTTT.

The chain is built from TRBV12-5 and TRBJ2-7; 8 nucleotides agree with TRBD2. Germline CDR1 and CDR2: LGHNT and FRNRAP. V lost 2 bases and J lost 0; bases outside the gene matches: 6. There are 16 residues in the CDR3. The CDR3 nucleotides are TGTGCTAGTGGTTTGCCTTTAGCGGGAATCTCCTACGAGCAGTACTTC. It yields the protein CASGLPLAGISYEQYF.

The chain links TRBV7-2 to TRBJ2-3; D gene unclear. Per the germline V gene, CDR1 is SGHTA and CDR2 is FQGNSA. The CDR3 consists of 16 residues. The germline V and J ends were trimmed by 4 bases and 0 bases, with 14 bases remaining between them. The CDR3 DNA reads TGTGCCAGCAGCTCCACCCCCAGTACAAGCACAGATACGCAGTATTTT. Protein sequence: CASSSTPSTSTDTQYF.

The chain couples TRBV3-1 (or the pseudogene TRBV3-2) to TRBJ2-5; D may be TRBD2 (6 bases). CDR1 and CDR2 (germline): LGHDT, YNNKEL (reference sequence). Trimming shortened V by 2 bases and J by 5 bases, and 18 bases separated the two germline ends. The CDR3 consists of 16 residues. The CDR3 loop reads CASSQCSTGVWETQYF. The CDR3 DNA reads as TGTGCCAGCAGCCAATGCTCGACGGGGGTGTGGGAGACCCAGTACTTC.

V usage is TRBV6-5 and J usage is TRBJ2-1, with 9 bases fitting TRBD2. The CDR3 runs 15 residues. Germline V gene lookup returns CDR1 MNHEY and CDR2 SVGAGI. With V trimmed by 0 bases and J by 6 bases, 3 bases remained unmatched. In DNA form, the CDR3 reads TGTGCCAGCAGTTACTCTCCGACTAGCGGCAATGAGCAGTTCTTC. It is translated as CASSYSPTSGNEQFF.

The CDR3 is CASSLRTGGGEQYF. The DNA for the CDR3 is TGTGCCAGCAGTTTAAGGACAGGGGGCGGCGAGCAGTACTTC. The rearrangement joins TRBV27 to TRBJ2-7; 11 nucleotides line up with TRBD1. CDR1 is MNHEY, CDR2 SMNVEV, per germline (reference sequence). V was clipped by 2 bases and J by 6 bases; unmatched bases: 3. The CDR3 is 14 amino acids.

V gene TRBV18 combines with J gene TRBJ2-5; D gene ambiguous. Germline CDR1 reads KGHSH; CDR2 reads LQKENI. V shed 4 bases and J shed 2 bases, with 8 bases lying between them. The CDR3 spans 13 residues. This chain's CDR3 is CASSRLQQETQYF. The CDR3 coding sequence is TGTGCCAGCTCACGGTTGCAGCAAGAGACCCAGTACTTC.

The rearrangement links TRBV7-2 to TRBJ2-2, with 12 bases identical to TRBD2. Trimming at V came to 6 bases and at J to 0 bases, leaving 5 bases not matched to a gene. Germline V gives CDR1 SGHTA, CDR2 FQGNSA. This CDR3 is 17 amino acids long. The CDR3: CASRLTSGGSNTGELFF. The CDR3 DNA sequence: TGTGCCAGCAGGCTGACTAGCGGGGGTTCGAACACCGGGGAGCTGTTTTTT.

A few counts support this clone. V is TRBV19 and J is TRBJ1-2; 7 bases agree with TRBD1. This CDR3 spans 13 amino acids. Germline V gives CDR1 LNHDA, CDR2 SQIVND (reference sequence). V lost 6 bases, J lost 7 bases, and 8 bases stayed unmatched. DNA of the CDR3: TGTGCCAGTAGCTTCTCAACAGGGGTTGGCTACACCTTC. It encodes CASSFSTGVGYTF.

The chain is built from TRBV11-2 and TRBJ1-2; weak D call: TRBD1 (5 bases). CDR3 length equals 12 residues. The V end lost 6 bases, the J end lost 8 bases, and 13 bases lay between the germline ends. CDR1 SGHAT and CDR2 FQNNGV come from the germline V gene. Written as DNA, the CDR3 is TGTGCCAGCAGTATCGCGGGGCGCGGCTACACCTTC. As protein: CASSIAGRGYTF.

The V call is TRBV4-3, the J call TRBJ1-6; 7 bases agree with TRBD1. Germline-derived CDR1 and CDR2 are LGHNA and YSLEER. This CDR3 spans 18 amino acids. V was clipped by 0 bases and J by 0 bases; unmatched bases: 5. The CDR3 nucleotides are TGCGCCAGCAGCCAAGATCCGGGACAGAGCTCCTATAATTCACCCCTCCACTTT. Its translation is CASSQDPGQSSYNSPLHF.

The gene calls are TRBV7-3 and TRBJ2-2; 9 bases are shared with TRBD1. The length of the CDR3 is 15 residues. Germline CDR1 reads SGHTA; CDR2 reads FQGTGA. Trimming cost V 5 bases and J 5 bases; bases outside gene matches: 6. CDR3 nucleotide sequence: TGTGCCAGCAGCCGAGGGACAGGGCCTACCGGGGAGCTGTTTTTT. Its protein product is CASSRGTGPTGELFF.

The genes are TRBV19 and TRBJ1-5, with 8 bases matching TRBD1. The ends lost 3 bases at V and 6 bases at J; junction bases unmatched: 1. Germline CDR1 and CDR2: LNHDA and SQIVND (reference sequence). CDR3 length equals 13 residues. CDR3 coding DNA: TGTGCCAGTAGTATGGACAGGGCTCAGCCCCAGCATTTT. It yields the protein CASSMDRAQPQHF.